Each of the 21 T cell receptor beta chains below was sequenced from the same sample in a study of T cells after yellow fever vaccination. One entry per CDR3 protein results from TCRdb running MiXCR on the 5' RACE reads. Of approximately 300,000 distinct CDR3 sequences listed, 6.8% are singletons. Here the sequenced sample was PBMCs, taken roughly 45 days after the first yellow fever vaccination. The receptor source for this set is a man between 18 and 29 years old who received the YFV17D yellow fever vaccine.

The gene calls are TRBV7-9 and TRBJ2-5; 11 positions match TRBD2. The V and J ends lost 5 bases and 5 bases, in that order; junction bases with no gene match: 7. This CDR3 comprises 15 residues. CDR1 and CDR2 (germline): SEHNR, FQNEAQ (reference sequence). The CDR3 bases are TGTGCCAGCAGCCCGAGCCGGACTAGCGGGGAGACCCAGTACTTC. It is translated as CASSPSRTSGETQYF.

This rearrangement joins TRBV7-2 to TRBJ1-1; D is undetermined. CDR3 length: 15 residues. V was trimmed by 3 bases and J by 1 base, leaving 12 bases between them. CDR1 is SGHTA and CDR2 is FQGNSA in the germline V gene. This CDR3 is CASSFKAWGNTEAFF. DNA for the CDR3: TGTGCCAGCAGCTTTAAGGCTTGGGGGAACACTGAAGCTTTCTTT.

This clonotype showed up many times. The V and J genes are TRBV7-9 and TRBJ1-1; D gene ambiguous. Per the germline V gene, CDR1 is SEHNR and CDR2 is FQNEAQ (reference sequence). The V gene lost 4 bases and the J gene lost 6 bases, with 15 bases spanning the gap. The CDR3 consists of 14 residues. The CDR3 here is CASSWGEGRPEAFF. The CDR3 DNA sequence: TGTGCCAGCAGCTGGGGAGAGGGCAGGCCTGAAGCTTTCTTT.

This sequence joins TRBV6-1 and TRBJ2-2; perhaps TRBD2 as D (5 bases). This CDR3 spans 17 amino acids. Trimming took off 9 bases at V and 0 bases at J, with 20 bases between the two ends. The V gene's germline CDR1 is MNHNS and CDR2 SASEGT. CDR3 residues: CASRKWAAGTNTGELFF. The CDR3 DNA reads TGTGCCAGTCGAAAGTGGGCTGCGGGCACGAACACCGGGGAGCTGTTTTTT.

The sample holds many counts of this clonotype. V and J are TRBV29-1 and TRBJ2-5; possibly TRBD2 for D (5 bases). The germline V and J ends were trimmed by 7 bases and 5 bases, with 8 bases remaining between them. Germline lookup yields CDR1 SQVTM and CDR2 ANQGSEA. The CDR3 is made up of 10 amino acids. CDR3 region: CSAERETQYF. CDR3 nucleotide sequence: TGCAGCGCTGAGCGGGAGACCCAGTACTTC.

This clonotype occurred a few times. The chain uses TRBV2 and TRBJ2-2; no definite D call. The CDR3 is 14 residues long. V lost 5 bases and J 4 bases, leaving 11 bases between the germline ends. Per the germline V gene, CDR1 is SNHLY and CDR2 is FYNNEI. DNA for the CDR3: TGTGCCAGCAGTCTCGCCCTCACCACCGGGGAGCTGTTTTTT. It encodes CASSLALTTGELFF.

This clonotype showed up just a few times. The J gene is TRBJ1-1, the V gene TRBV19, with a possible D match to TRBD1 (6 bases). Trimming removed 4 bases at V and 7 bases at J, with 13 bases between. CDR1 and CDR2 (germline): LNHDA, SQIVND (reference sequence). The CDR3 spans 13 residues. The CDR3 nucleotides are TGTGCCAGTAGTAAGGGATACAGGGATGAAGCTTTCTTT. Protein sequence: CASSKGYRDEAFF.

This chain links TRBV6-1 with TRBJ1-2; the D is unclear. The germline V gene encodes CDR1 MNHNS and CDR2 SASEGT. Trimming shortened V by 5 bases and J by 5 bases, and 15 bases separated the two germline ends. This CDR3 is 14 amino acids long. The CDR3 sequence: CASSRDRLGYGYTF. CDR3 sequence (DNA): TGTGCCAGCAGTCGAGACCGGCTTGGGTATGGCTACACCTTC.

The chain employs TRBV7-2 and TRBJ1-6; D might be TRBD1 (5 bases). The CDR3 is made up of 15 amino acids. In germline, CDR1 is SGHTA, CDR2 FQGNSA. V was clipped by 5 bases and J by 8 bases, with 16 bases between them. This chain's CDR3 is CASSRIGTQDSPLHF. CDR3 nucleotide sequence: TGTGCCAGCAGCCGTATTGGGACCCAAGATTCACCCCTCCACTTT.

In this sample, this clonotype turned up a few times. This sequence joins TRBV5-1 and TRBJ1-1; the D gene is possibly TRBD1 (5 bases). Germline lookup yields CDR1 SGHRS and CDR2 YFSETQ. Trimming removed 3 bases at V and 1 base at J, with 13 bases between. CDR3 length equals 15 residues. The CDR3 DNA sequence: TGCGCCAGCAGCTCGACAAAAAGGGGGAACACTGAAGCTTTCTTT. It encodes CASSSTKRGNTEAFF.

Ten or more counts support this clonotype. The rearrangement uses TRBV5-1 and TRBJ2-7; D gene ambiguous. V lost 3 bases to trimming and J lost 2 bases, with 12 bases between them. The CDR3 loop spans 14 amino acids. CDR1 and CDR2 (germline): SGHRS, YFSETQ. CDR3 protein: CASSWTTGPYEQYF. CDR3 coding DNA: TGCGCCAGCAGCTGGACGACTGGACCCTACGAGCAGTACTTC. Full variable domain (outside the CDR3, taken from reference TRBV5-1 and TRBJ2-7): KAGVTQTPRYLIKTRGQQVTLSCSPISGHRSVSWYQQTPGQGLQFLFEYFSETQRNKGNFPGRFSGRQFSNSRSEMNVSTLELGDSALYLCASSWTTGPYEQYFGPGTRLTVT.

As concerns this clonotype: A much larger clone lies a single base off, so this may be a read error. The chain's CDR3 is CASSWDSDTQYF. CDR3 DNA: TGTGCCAGCAGCTGGGACAGCGATACGCAGTATTTT. The chain has TRBV7-9 and TRBJ2-3; TRBD1 agrees at 7 bases. This CDR3 comprises 12 residues. Germline values: CDR1 SEHNR, CDR2 FQNEAQ (reference sequence). Trimming removed 4 bases from V and 6 bases from J; junction bases left unmatched: 1.

The chain is built from TRBV20-1 and TRBJ1-2; TRBD1 matches 8 bases. The CDR3 extends over 15 amino acids. V shed 0 bases and J 3 bases; nucleotides not matched to a gene: 6. CDR1 is DFQATT and CDR2 is SNEGSKA in the germline V gene (reference sequence). In DNA, the CDR3 is TGCAGTGCTAGAGATTCCAGGGGGCGATACTATGGCTACACCTTC. This encodes CSARDSRGRYYGYTF.

This chain links TRBV6-5 with TRBJ2-5; D unresolved. Trimming removed 4 bases at V and 4 bases at J, with 10 bases between. Germline V gene sequence: CDR1 MNHEY, CDR2 SVGAGI. This CDR3 comprises 13 residues. CDR3 DNA: TGTGCCAGCAGTTCCGATAACGGAGAGACCCAGTACTTC. It codes for CASSSDNGETQYF.

This clonotype has more than one count but fewer than ten. This chain uses TRBV27 with TRBJ2-1; D is possibly TRBD2 (6 bases). The V and J ends lost 3 bases and 11 bases respectively, with 8 bases between them. In germline, CDR1 is MNHEY, CDR2 SMNVEV (reference sequence). The CDR3 consists of 11 residues. The CDR3 loop is CASSFRGKQFF. DNA for the CDR3: TGTGCCAGCAGTTTTCGGGGGAAGCAGTTCTTC.

The sample holds a few counts of this clonotype. This chain joins TRBV12-3 or TRBV12-4 and TRBJ2-1; possibly TRBD1 or TRBD2 for D (5 bases each). This CDR3 comprises 14 residues. The V gene lost 8 bases and the J gene lost 4 bases, with 15 bases spanning the gap. The CDR3 sequence: CASGTLGAYNEQFF. The DNA of the CDR3 is TGTGCCAGCGGGACCCTGGGAGCTTACAATGAGCAGTTCTTC.

There are a few counts of this clonotype. The CDR3 region has the DNA TGTGCCAGCGATCCAGGTTCAGCCGGGGAGCTGTTTTTT. Protein: CASDPGSAGELFF. The chain employs TRBV6-5 and TRBJ2-2; no firm D call. In germline, CDR1 is MNHEY, CDR2 SVGAGI. The CDR3 is 13 residues long. Trimming removed 8 bases from V and 6 bases from J, with 13 bases in between.

Worth noting for this clonotype: At one boundary the junction diverges from the germline segment, which might be a read error. The chain is built from TRBV20-1 and TRBJ2-7, with TRBD2 identical over 9 bases. The CDR3 is made up of 17 amino acids. Germline loops: CDR1 DFQATT, CDR2 SNEGSKA (reference sequence). CDR3: CCARVFEAGGLPYEQYF. The CDR3 region has the DNA TGCTGTGCTAGAGTATTCGAAGCGGGGGGTCTACCCTACGAGCAGTACTTC.

The chain recombines TRBV4-3 with TRBJ1-2; 8 bases fit TRBD1. With V trimmed by 0 bases and J by 4 bases, 7 bases remained unmatched. Germline V CDR1 and CDR2: LGHNA, YSLEER. There are 16 residues in the CDR3. Here the CDR3 DNA reads TGCGCCAGCAGCCAAGAACCCTCAGGGGGCCCCTATGGCTACACCTTC. It codes for CASSQEPSGGPYGYTF.

The chain has TRBV25-1 and TRBJ2-3; D is uncertain. Per the germline V gene, CDR1 is MGHDK and CDR2 is SYGVNS. The CDR3 totals 13 residues. V was pared by 4 bases and J by 6 bases, with 11 bases between. The CDR3, as DNA: TGTGCCAGCAGTGTCGACGGCGGCGATACGCAGTATTTT. Amino acid sequence: CASSVDGGDTQYF.

Ten or more counts support this clonotype. The rearrangement links TRBV5-1 to TRBJ2-1, with TRBD2 matching over 8 bases. The trim removed 0 bases at V and 9 bases at J, leaving 8 bases unmatched. The CDR3 sequence is 15 residues long. Germline V gene sequence: CDR1 SGHRS, CDR2 YFSETQ. Here the CDR3 DNA reads TGCGCCAGCAGCTTGGAGCCAGCGGGGGTGAGTGAGCAGTTCTTC. Its translation is CASSLEPAGVSEQFF. The full variable domain, rest sourced from reference TRBV5-1 and TRBJ2-1, is KAGVTQTPRYLIKTRGQQVTLSCSPISGHRSVSWYQQTPGQGLQFLFEYFSETQRNKGNFPGRFSGRQFSNSRSEMNVSTLELGDSALYLCASSLEPAGVSEQFFGPGTRLTVL.